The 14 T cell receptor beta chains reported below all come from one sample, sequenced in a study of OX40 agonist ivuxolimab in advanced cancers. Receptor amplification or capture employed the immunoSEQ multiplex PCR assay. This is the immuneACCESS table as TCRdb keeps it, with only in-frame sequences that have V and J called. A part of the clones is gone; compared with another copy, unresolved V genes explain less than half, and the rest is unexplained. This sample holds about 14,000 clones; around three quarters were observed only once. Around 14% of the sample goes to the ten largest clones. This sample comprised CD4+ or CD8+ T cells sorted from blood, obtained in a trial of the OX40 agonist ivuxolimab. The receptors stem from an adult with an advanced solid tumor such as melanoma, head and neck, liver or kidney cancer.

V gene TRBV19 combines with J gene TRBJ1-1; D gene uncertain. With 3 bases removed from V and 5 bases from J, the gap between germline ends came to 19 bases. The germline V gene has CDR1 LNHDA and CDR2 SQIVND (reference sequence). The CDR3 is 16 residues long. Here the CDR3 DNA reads TGTGCCAGTAGTATCAGTGAGCGGTCGGGGTTAACTGAAGCTTTCTTT. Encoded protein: CASSISERSGLTEAFF.

The CDR3 DNA follows: TGTGCCAGCAGTGAATGGTCAGGCCCCAACACTGAAGCTTTCTTT. This translates into CASSEWSGPNTEAFF. This chain connects TRBV6-1 to TRBJ1-1, with D uncertain. The CDR3 loop spans 15 amino acids. Looked up from germline, CDR1 is MNHNS and CDR2 is SASEGT. Trimming removed 2 bases at V and 2 bases at J, with 12 bases between.

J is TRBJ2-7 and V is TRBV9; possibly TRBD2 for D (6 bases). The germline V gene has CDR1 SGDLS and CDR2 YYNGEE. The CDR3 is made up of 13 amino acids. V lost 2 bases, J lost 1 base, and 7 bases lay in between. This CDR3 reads CASSVGGSYEQYF. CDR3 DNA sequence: TGTGCCAGCAGCGTCGGGGGATCCTACGAGCAGTACTTC.

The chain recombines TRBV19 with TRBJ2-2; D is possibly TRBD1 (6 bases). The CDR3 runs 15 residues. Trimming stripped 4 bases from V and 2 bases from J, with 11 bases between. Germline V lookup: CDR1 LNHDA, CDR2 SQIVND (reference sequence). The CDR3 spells CASSKGHLNTGELFF. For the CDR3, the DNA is TGTGCCAGTAGTAAGGGACACCTAAACACCGGGGAGCTGTTTTTT.

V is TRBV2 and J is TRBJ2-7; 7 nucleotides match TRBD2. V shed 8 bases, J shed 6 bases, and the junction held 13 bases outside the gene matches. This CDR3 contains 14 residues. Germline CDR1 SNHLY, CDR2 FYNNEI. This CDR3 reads CASGYLTTGGEQYF. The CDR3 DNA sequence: TGTGCCAGCGGCTACCTTACCACGGGGGGCGAGCAGTACTTC.

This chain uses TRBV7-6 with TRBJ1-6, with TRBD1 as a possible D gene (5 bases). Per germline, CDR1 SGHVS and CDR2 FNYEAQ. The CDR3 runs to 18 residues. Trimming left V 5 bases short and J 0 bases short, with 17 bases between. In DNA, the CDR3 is TGTGCCAGCAGCCCCAGGGCTGGGGAAAGCTCCTATAATTCACCCCTCCACTTT. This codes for CASSPRAGESSYNSPLHF.

Written as DNA, the CDR3 is TGTGCCAGCAGCTTGGACGGCACCTATGGCTACACCTTC. It translates to CASSLDGTYGYTF. V usage is TRBV7-9 and J usage is TRBJ1-2; D is unclear. This CDR3 spans 13 amino acids. Germline-derived CDR1 and CDR2 are SEHNR and FQNEAQ (reference sequence). V was clipped by 3 bases and J by 4 bases, with 9 bases between them.

CDR3 DNA sequence: TGTGCCAGCACTATCGTGGAGGGTTGGAGGCTCGGGGAGCTGTTTTTT. Its translation: CASTIVEGWRLGELFF. The genes are TRBV27 and TRBJ2-2; D might be TRBD2 (6 bases). The CDR3 totals 16 residues. V lost 7 bases and J lost 7, with 22 bases in between. CDR1 is MNHEY and CDR2 is SMNVEV in the germline V gene (reference sequence).

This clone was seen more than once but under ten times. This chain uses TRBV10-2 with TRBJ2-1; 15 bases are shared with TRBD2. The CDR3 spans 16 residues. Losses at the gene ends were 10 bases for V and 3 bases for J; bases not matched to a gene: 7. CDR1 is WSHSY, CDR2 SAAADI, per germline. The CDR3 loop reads CATEGLAGGGYNEQFF. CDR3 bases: TGCGCCACCGAAGGACTAGCGGGAGGGGGCTACAATGAGCAGTTCTTC.

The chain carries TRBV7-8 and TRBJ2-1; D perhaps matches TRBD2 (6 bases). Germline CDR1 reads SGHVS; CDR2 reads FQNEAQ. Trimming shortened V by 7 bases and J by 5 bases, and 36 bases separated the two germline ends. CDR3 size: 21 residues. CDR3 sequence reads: CASNLSPEPETRDVGHNEQFF. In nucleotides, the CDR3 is TGTGCCAGCAACCTCTCCCCCGAACCGGAGACTAGAGACGTGGGGCACAATGAGCAGTTCTTC.

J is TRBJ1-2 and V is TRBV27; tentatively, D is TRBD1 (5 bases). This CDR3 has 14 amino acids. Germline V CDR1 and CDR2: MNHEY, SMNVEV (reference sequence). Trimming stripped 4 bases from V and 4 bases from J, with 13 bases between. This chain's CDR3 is CASSSLMGGYGYTF. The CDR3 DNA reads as TGTGCCAGCAGTTCACTAATGGGGGGCTATGGCTACACCTTC.

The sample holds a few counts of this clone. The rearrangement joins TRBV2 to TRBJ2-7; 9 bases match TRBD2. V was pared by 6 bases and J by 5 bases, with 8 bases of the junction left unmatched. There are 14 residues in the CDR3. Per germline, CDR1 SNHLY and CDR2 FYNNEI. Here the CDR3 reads CASSPLAGVNEQYF. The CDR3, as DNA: TGTGCCAGCAGCCCCTTAGCGGGAGTAAACGAGCAGTACTTC.

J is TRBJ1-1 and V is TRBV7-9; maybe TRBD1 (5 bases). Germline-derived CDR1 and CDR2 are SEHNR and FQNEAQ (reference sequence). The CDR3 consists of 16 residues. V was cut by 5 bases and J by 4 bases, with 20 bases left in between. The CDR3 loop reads CASSPTRGGGTTEAFF. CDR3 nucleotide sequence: TGTGCCAGCAGCCCCACTCGCGGAGGTGGGACCACTGAAGCTTTCTTT.

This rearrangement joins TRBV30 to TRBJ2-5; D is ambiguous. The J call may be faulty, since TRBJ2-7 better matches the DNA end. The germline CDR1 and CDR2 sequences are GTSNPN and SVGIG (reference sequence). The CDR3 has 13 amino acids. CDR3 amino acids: CAWSQRVSYEQYF. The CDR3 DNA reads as TGTGCCTGGAGTCAGCGCGTCTCCTACGAGCAGTACTTC.